This TCR beta chain appears in the sequencing data of a study of cytomegalovirus exposure and HLA in healthy donors. Broader study findings: Highest at DRB1 and lowest at HLA-C, TCR association rates differed among HLA loci in a later analysis. Most subjects' HLA-A and HLA-B alleles were reportedly predicted from TCR beta sequences.

This clone was recorded only once. No antigen is known for it. The CDR3 extends over 13 amino acids. V was trimmed by 6 bases and J by 11 bases, leaving 16 bases between them. Germline CDR1 reads MDHEN; CDR2 reads SYDVKM. The PCR contained 60 Vbeta and 13 Jbeta primers. Clones were sequenced by immunoSEQ multiplex PCR, and TCRdb holds only the in-frame ones, with some missing. The sample consists of about 180,000 clones, over 70% of them appearing once. The receptor's source is a woman aged 25 to 39 in good health and CMV-seronegative. The source material was PBMCs. The chain has TRBV28 and TRBJ1-4, with no clear D. CDR3 bases: TGTGCCAGCAGGGCTCAGGATCAGCGGAAACTGTTTTTT. Protein: CASRAQDQRKLFF.